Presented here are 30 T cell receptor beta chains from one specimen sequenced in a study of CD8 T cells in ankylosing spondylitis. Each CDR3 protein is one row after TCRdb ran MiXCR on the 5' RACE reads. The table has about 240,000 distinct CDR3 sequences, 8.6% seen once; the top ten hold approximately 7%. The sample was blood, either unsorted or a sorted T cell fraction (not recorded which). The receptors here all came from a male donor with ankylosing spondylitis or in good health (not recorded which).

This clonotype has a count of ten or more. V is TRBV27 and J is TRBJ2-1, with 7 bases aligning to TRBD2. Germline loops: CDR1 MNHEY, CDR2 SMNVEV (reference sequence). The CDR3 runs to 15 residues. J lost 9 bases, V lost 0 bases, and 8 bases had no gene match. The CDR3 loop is CASSLSGGSSPEQFF. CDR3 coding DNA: TGTGCCAGCAGTTTATCGGGCGGGAGCTCCCCTGAGCAGTTCTTC.

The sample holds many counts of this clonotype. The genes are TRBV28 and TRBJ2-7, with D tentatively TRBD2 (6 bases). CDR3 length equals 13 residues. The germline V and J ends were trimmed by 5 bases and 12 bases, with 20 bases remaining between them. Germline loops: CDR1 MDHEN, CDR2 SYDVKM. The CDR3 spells CASSGRGTVPVYF. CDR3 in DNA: TGTGCCAGCAGTGGGAGAGGGACTGTTCCGGTGTACTTC.

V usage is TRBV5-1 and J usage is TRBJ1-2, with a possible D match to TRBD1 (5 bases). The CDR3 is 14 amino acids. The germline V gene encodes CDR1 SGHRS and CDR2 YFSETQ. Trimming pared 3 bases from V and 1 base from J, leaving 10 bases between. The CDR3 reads CASSSGTDNYGYTF. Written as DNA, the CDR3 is TGCGCCAGCAGCTCCGGGACGGATAACTATGGCTACACCTTC.

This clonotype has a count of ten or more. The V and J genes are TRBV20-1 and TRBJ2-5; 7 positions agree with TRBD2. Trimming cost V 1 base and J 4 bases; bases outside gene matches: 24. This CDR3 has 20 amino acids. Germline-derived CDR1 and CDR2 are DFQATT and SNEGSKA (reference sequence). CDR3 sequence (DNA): TGCAGTGCTAGAGTTTTGGATGGTGTGGCGGGAGAGGTTTTAGCAGAGACCCAGTACTTC. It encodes CSARVLDGVAGEVLAETQYF.

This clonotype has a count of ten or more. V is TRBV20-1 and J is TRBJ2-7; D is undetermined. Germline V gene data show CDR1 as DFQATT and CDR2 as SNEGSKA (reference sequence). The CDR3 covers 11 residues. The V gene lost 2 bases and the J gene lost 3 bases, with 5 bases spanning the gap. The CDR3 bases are TGCAGTGCTAGATCCCTCTACGAGCAGTACTTC. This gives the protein CSARSLYEQYF.

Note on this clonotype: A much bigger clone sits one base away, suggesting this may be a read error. The CDR3 sequence: CAGSLGEGSYNEQFF. The CDR3 DNA sequence: TGTGCCGGCAGCTTGGGGGAGGGCTCCTACAATGAGCAGTTCTTC. The chain combines TRBV7-9 with TRBJ2-1, with 7 bases fitting TRBD2. Germline V gene data show CDR1 as SEHNR and CDR2 as FQNEAQ (reference sequence). The CDR3 is made up of 15 amino acids.

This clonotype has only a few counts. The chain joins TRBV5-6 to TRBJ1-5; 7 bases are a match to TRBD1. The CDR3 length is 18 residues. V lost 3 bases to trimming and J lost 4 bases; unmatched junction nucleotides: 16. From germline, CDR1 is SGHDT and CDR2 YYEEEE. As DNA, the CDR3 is TGTGCCAGCAGCTCGGCATTGGGAGGGACAGTGTGGAATCAGCCCCAGCATTTT. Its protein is CASSSALGGTVWNQPQHF.

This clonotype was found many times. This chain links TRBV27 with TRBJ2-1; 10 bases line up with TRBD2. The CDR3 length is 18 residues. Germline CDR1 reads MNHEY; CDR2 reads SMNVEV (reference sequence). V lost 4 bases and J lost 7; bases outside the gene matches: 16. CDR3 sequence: CASSSPKASGSSKNEQFF. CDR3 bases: TGTGCCAGCAGTTCCCCAAAGGCTAGCGGGAGTAGTAAGAATGAGCAGTTCTTC.

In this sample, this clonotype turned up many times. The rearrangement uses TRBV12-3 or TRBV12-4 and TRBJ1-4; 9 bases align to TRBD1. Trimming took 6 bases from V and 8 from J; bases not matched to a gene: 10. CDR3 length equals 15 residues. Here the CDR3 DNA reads TGTGCCAGCAGAGGGGGCGGGACAGGGAACGAAAAACTGTTTTTT. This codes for CASRGGGTGNEKLFF.

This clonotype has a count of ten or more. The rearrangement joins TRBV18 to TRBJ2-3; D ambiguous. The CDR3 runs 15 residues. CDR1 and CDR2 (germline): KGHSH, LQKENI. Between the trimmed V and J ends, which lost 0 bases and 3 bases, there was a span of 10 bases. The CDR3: CASSPPAQLTDTQYF. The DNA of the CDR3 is TGTGCCAGCTCACCACCCGCCCAACTAACAGATACGCAGTATTTT. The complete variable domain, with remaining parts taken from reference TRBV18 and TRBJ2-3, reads NAGVMQNPRHLVRRRGQEARLRCSPMKGHSHVYWYRQLPEEGLKFMVYLQKENIIDESGMPKERFSAEFPKEGPSILRIQQVVRGDSAAYFCASSPPAQLTDTQYFGPGTRLTVL.

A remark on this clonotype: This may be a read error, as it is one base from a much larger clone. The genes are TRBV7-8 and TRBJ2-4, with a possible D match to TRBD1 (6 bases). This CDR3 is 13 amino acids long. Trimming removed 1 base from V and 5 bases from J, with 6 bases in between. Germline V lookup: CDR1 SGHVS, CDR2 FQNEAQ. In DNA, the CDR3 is TGTGCCAGCAGCTTAGACAGGGAAAACATTCAGTACTTC. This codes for CASSLDRENIQYF.

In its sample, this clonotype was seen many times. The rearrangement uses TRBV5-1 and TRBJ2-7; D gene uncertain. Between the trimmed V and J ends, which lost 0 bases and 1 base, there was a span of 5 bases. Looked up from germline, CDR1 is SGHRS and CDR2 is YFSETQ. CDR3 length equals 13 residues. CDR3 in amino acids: CASSLDTSYEQYF. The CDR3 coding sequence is TGCGCCAGCAGCTTGGACACGTCCTACGAGCAGTACTTC.

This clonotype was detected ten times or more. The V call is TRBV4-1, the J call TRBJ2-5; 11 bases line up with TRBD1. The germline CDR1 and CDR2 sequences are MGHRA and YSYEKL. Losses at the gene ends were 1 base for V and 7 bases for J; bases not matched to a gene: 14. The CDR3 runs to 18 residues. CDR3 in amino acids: CASSQGGLDRGRLGTQYF. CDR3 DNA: TGCGCCAGCAGCCAAGGGGGTTTGGACAGGGGGCGCTTGGGGACCCAGTACTTC.

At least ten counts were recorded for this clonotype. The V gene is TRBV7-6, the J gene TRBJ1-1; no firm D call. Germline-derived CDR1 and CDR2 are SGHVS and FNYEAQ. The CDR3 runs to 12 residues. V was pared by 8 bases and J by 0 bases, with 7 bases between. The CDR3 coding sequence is TGTGCCAGCTCAGAGATGAACACTGAAGCTTTCTTT. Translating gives CASSEMNTEAFF.

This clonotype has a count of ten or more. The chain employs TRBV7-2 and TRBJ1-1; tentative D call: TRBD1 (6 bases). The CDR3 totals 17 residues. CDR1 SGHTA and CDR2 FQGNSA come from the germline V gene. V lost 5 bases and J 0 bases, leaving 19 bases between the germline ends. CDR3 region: CASSLKGGGAVNTEAFF. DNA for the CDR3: TGTGCCAGCAGCCTGAAAGGCGGGGGCGCGGTGAACACTGAAGCTTTCTTT.

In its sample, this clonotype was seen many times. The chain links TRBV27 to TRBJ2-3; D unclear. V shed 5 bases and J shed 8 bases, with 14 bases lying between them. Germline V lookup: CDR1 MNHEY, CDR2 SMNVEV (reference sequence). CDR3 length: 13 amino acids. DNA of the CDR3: TGTGCCAGCAGTGCCCCTCTCCTAGGTACGCAGTATTTT. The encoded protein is CASSAPLLGTQYF.

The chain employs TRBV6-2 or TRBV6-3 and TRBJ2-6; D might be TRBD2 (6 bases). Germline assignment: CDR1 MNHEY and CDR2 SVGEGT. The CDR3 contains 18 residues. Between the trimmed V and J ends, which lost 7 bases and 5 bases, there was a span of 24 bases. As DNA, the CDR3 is TGTGCCAGCATCCCTAGGAGGGAACCACTTCTACGGGCCAACGTCCTGACTTTC. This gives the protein CASIPRREPLLRANVLTF.

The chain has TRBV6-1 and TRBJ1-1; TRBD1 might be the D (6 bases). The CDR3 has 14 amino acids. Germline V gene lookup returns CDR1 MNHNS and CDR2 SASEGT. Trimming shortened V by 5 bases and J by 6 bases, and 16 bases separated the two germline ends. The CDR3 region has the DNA TGTGCCAGCAGTCTAAGGGGGGGAAAGGCTGAAGCTTTCTTT. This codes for CASSLRGGKAEAFF.

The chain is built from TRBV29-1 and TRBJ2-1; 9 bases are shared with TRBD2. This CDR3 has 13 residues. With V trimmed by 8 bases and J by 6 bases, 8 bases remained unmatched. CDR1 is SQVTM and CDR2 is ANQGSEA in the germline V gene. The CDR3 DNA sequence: TGCAGCCTCGGGACTAGCTCCCCCAATGAGCAGTTCTTC. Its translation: CSLGTSSPNEQFF.

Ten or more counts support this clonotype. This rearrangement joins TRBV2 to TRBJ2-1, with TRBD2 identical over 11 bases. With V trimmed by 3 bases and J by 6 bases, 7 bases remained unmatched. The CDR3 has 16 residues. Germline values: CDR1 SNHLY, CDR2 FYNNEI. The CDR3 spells CASSEGLAVDFNEQFF. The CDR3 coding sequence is TGTGCCAGCAGTGAGGGACTAGCGGTAGATTTCAATGAGCAGTTCTTC.

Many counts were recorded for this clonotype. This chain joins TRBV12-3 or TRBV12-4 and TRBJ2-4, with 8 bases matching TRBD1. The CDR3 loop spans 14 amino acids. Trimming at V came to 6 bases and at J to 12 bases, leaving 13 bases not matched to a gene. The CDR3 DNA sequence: TGTGCCAGCAGGCTAGGCCCCGGACAGGGTTATCAGTACTTC. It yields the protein CASRLGPGQGYQYF.

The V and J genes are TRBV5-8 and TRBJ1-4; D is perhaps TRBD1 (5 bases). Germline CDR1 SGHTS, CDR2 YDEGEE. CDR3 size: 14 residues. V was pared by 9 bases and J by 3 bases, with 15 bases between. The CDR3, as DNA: TGTGCCAATTCATATCCGGGGCCTAATGAAAAACTGTTTTTT. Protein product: CANSYPGPNEKLFF.

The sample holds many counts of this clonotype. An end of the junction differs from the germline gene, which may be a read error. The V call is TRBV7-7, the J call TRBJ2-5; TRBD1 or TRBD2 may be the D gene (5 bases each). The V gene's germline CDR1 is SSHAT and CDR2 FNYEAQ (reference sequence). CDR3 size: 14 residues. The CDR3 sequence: CASSRDGFQETQYF. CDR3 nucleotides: TGTGCTAGCAGCCGGGACGGGTTCCAAGAGACCCAGTACTTC.

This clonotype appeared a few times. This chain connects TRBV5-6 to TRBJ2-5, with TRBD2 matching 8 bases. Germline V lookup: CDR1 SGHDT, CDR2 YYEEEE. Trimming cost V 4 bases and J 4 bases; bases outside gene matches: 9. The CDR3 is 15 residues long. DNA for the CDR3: TGTGCCAGCAGCGGGACTAGTAGGCTTCGAGAGACCCAGTACTTC. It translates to CASSGTSRLRETQYF.

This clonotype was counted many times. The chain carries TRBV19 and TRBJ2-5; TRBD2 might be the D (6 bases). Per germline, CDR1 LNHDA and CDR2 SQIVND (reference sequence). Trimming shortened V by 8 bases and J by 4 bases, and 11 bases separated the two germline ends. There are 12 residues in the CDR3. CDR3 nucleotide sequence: TGTGCCAGTGGGGGACTTGGAGAGACCCAGTACTTC. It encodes CASGGLGETQYF.

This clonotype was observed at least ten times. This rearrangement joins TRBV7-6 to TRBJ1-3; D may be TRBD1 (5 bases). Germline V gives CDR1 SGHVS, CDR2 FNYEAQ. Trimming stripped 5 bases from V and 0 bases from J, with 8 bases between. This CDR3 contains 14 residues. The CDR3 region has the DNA TGTGCCAGCAGCCAAGACAGCTCTGGAAACACCATATATTTT. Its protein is CASSQDSSGNTIYF.

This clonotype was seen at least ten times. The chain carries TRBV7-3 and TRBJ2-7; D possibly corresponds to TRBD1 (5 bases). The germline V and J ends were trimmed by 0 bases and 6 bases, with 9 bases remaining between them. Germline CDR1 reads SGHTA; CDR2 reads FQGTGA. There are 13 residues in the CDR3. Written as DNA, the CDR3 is TGTGCCAGCAGCTTAACACTCACAGGCGAGCAGTACTTC. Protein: CASSLTLTGEQYF.

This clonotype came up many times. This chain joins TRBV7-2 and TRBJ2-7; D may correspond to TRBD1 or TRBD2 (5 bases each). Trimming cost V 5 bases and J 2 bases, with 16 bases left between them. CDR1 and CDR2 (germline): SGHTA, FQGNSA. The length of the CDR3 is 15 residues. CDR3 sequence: CASSIGMRGTYEQYF. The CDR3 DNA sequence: TGTGCCAGCAGCATCGGGATGAGGGGAACCTACGAGCAGTACTTC. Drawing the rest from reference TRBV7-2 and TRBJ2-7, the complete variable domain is GAGVSQSPSNKVTEKGKDVELRCDPISGHTALYWYRQSLGQGLEFLIYFQGNSAPDKSGLPSDRFSAERTGGSVSTLTIQRTQQEDSAVYLCASSIGMRGTYEQYFGPGTRLTVT.

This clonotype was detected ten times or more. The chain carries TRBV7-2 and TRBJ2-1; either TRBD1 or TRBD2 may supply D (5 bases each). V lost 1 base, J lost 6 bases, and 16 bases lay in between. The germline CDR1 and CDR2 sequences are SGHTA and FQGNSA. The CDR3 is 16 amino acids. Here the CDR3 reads CASSLDGAVRGNEQFF. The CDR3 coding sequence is TGTGCCAGCAGCTTAGATGGGGCCGTTCGGGGCAATGAGCAGTTCTTC.

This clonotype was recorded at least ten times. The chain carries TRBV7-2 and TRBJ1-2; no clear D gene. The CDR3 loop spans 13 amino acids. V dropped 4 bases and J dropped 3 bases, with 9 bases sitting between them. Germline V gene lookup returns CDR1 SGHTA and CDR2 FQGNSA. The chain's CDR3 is CASSSDRYYGYTF. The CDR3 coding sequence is TGTGCCAGCAGCTCCGATCGGTACTATGGCTACACCTTC.